This T cell receptor beta chain is from a study of tumor and adjacent non-tumor tissue in lung cancer. Three rounds of nested PCR, following a modified ARM-PCR protocol, produced the TCRbeta library. TCRdb ran MiXCR on the multiplex PCR reads and lists one entry per CDR3 protein. The sample yields around 75,000 distinct CDR3 sequences, under 70% seen once. On this clonotype itself: One junction end disagrees with the germline gene, perhaps due to a read error.

The CDR3 runs to 14 residues. The germline V gene has CDR1 SGHAT and CDR2 FQNNGV. This sample's RNA came from whole unsorted tissue. This non-tumor lung sample came from over 3 cm beyond the tumor edge. Sequenced sample: distant non-tumor lung tissue. V is TRBV11-2 and J is TRBJ2-7; unclear D gene. This sequence was found in a woman aged 50 to 65 with non-small cell lung cancer. Written as DNA, the CDR3 is TGTGCCAGCAGCTTAACCCTTTGGAGCGATGAGCAGTATTTC. This codes for CASSLTLWSDEQYF.